The entry that follows covers one T cell receptor (beta chain) sequence. This clonotype occurred many times. Its antigen specificity is not known. Per-nucleotide qualities are absent, and no much larger clonotype sits a single base away. Library method: multiplex PCR. Sequencing was carried out with an Illumina HiSeq 4000. CDR3 regions were amplified by Arm-PCR with iRepertoire HTBI primers to construct TCR beta libraries. Before sequencing, the PCR products underwent gel purification. Concerning the study's data processing: Gene usage analysis of CDR3 amino acid clonotypes relied on the roughly 60 TRBV and around 13 TRBJ segments identified across samples. COPE and FqMerger were used to merge filtered high-quality paired reads into contigs. BLAST was used to align contigs to IMGT TRBV, TRBD and TRBJ reference genes, and CDR3 was defined according to IMGT. Clonotypes above 0.1% frequency were classified as highly expanded clones. Shannon entropy served as the measure of repertoire diversity, while the Gini coefficient captured V-J evenness. Public clonotypes were defined as clonotypes shared by more than one individual. TCRdb trimmed public reads at Q25 via fastp, called clones via MiXCR and kept in-frame beta chains. One record per CDR3 amino acid sequence lists the most common genes and DNA. The V and J calls were determined by TCRdb, not by the authors. The sample table holds about 460,000 distinct CDR3 sequences, of which around a fifth were seen once. The ten top clones hold 13% of the sample.

V loses 8 bases of germline sequence and J loses 1 base, and the interval between the two ends is 11 bases. From the germline V gene, CDR1 is SQVTM and CDR2 is ANQGSEA. Counted from cysteine to phenylalanine, this CDR3 has 12 amino acids. The retained sequence is limited to the CDR3, 36 bases, with the frame set at the first base. The data were taken from a study of regulatory T cells in long-lasting Graves disease (dated by TCRdb to the early 2020s). A note on the overall study: Persistent Graves' disease meant more than 5 years of antithyroid drug treatment with TSH receptor autoantibodies that stayed positive. Persistent Graves' disease patients were compared with newly diagnosed Graves' disease patients by peripheral blood TCR sequencing and RNA sequencing. The study was conducted in China and was registered as a clinical trial. A total of around 35 samples were covered by TCR sequencing, comprising approximately 13 persistent and around 20 newly diagnosed Graves' disease patients. Persistent Graves' disease patients in the clinical cohort had taken antithyroid drugs for roughly 10 years on average.

In light of the paper, this sample's time point label describes: persistent/refractory GD, antithyroid drugs over 5 years with positive TRAb. For both TCR sequencing and RNA sequencing, RNA was extracted from PBMCs using TRIzol. Graves' disease was diagnosed according to American Thyroid Association guidelines. Patients were recruited from an endocrinology department in Xi'an, China. Each patient gave about 9.1 milliliters of peripheral blood, collected in an EDTA anticoagulant tube. Ficoll Paque Plus density gradient separation was used to isolate PBMCs, and no further T cell sorting was done. An Agilent 2100 Bioanalyzer and agarose gel were used to check RNA quality, while a NanoDrop 2000 measured RNA concentration. Study-wide findings and limitations: More public clonotypes were shared among persistent patients (fewer than 3,000) than among newly diagnosed patients (just under 1,000). Sequencing and analysis were limited to the TCR beta chain. The small sample size was acknowledged by the authors as a limitation that may reduce accuracy. The study examined only peripheral blood because the primary lesion, thyroid tissue, could not be accessed. Preferential use of TRBV28, TRBJ1-2 and TRBJ2-5 was observed in persistent disease, whereas TRBV20-1 and TRBJ2-1 were favored in newly diagnosed disease. Lower TCR Shannon entropy and fewer highly expanded clones were observed in persistent Graves' disease patients than in newly diagnosed patients, which suggested clonal expansion.

The sequence joins TRBV29-1 to TRBJ1-1; TRBD1 is perhaps the D gene, given 6 matching bases. This specimen consisted of peripheral blood mononuclear cells (PBMCs), obtained when the disease was refractory, from a patient treated with antithyroid drugs. The sequence was obtained from a female donor with Graves disease. The CDR3: CSTTTGNTEAFF. DNA sequence: TGCAGCACGACGACAGGGAACACTGAAGCTTTCTTT. This CDR3, with the reference TRBV29-1 and TRBJ1-1 proteins standing in past its ends, gives the full variable domain SAVISQKPSRDICQRGTSLTIQCQVDSQVTMMFWYRQQPGQSLTLIATANQGSEATYESGFVIDKFPISRPNLTFSTLTVSNMSPEDSSIYLCSTTTGNTEAFFGQGTRLTVV.